What follows are 18 T cell receptor beta chains derived from one specimen sequenced in a study of T cell responses to AZD1222 COVID-19 vaccine. TCRdb's copy holds only in-frame clones and misses some; the assay was immunoSEQ multiplex PCR. The table shows about 100,000 clones, with roughly 84% occurring only once. The sequences come from peripheral blood, collected on day 0 of AZD1222 vaccination. The receptors derive from an adult in good health.

This chain connects TRBV11-3 to TRBJ1-1; perhaps TRBD1 as D (5 bases). V was clipped by 6 bases and J by 4 bases, with 9 bases between them. The CDR3 is 12 amino acids. The germline V gene encodes CDR1 SGHNT and CDR2 YENEEA. CDR3 residues: CASRTRGTEAFF. The CDR3 coding sequence is TGTGCCAGCAGGACGAGGGGCACTGAAGCTTTCTTT.

This rearrangement joins TRBV30 to TRBJ2-1; the match to TRBD2 covers 11 bases. The CDR3 is 17 amino acids. Germline V gene sequence: CDR1 GTSNPN, CDR2 SVGIG (reference sequence). J was trimmed by 5 bases and V by 2 bases; bases with no gene match: 11. The CDR3: CAWSPYAMGLADNEQFF. As DNA, the CDR3 is TGTGCCTGGAGTCCCTATGCGATGGGACTAGCGGACAATGAGCAGTTCTTC.

The V and J genes are TRBV5-5 and TRBJ2-7, with D perhaps matching TRBD2 (5 bases). Looked up from germline, CDR1 is SGHKS and CDR2 is YYEKEE (reference sequence). V was trimmed by 3 bases and J by 9 bases, leaving 16 bases between them. This CDR3 has 13 residues. CDR3 loop: CASSSTTSTGQYF. As DNA, the CDR3 is TGTGCCAGCAGCTCTACTACTAGTACCGGGCAGTACTTC.

A few counts support this clone. The rearrangement joins TRBV19 to TRBJ1-6; 7 nucleotides match TRBD1. Germline CDR1 reads LNHDA; CDR2 reads SQIVND (reference sequence). With 2 bases clipped from V and 8 bases from J, the junction kept 6 bases outside the gene matches. The CDR3 is made up of 15 amino acids. The CDR3 DNA follows: TGTGCCAGTAGTATAAGGACAGGAGACTATTCACCCCTCCACTTT. Protein product: CASSIRTGDYSPLHF.

The gene calls are TRBV9 and TRBJ2-7; either TRBD1 or TRBD2 may supply D (6 bases each). The V and J ends lost 0 bases and 5 bases respectively, with 9 bases between them. Germline V CDR1 and CDR2: SGDLS, YYNGEE. This CDR3 comprises 13 residues. The CDR3 sequence: CASSVGGADEQYF. DNA of the CDR3: TGTGCCAGCAGCGTAGGGGGGGCTGACGAGCAGTACTTC.

The chain uses TRBV7-2 and TRBJ2-1; tentative D call: TRBD2 (5 bases). Trimming removed 1 base at V and 3 bases at J, with 10 bases between. The CDR3 consists of 15 residues. The V gene's germline CDR1 is SGHTA and CDR2 FQGNSA. CDR3 region: CASSLGGVLYNEQFF. CDR3 nucleotides: TGTGCCAGCAGCTTAGGGGGAGTGCTCTACAATGAGCAGTTCTTC.

The chain uses TRBV27 and TRBJ1-5, with 9 bases identical to TRBD1. The CDR3 has 15 residues. The germline gives CDR1 MNHEY, CDR2 SMNVEV (reference sequence). With V trimmed by 2 bases and J by 5 bases, 4 bases remained unmatched. The CDR3 reads CASSLQGQGHQPQHF. The CDR3 DNA reads as TGTGCCAGCAGTTTACAGGGACAGGGCCATCAGCCCCAGCATTTT.

The chain recombines TRBV15 with TRBJ2-7; tentative D call: TRBD2 (7 bases). Between the trimmed V and J ends, which lost 0 bases and 2 bases, there was a span of 11 bases. CDR1 and CDR2 (germline): LNHNV, YYDKDF (reference sequence). The CDR3 extends over 15 amino acids. CDR3 nucleotides: TGTGCCACCAGCAGAGATCGGGGGGCCACCTACGAGCAGTACTTC. This translates into CATSRDRGATYEQYF.

The chain uses TRBV9 and TRBJ1-2; 7 bases are a match to TRBD1. The V segment lost 1 base and the J segment 4 bases; nucleotides outside the gene matches: 13. This CDR3 spans 17 amino acids. The germline gives CDR1 SGDLS, CDR2 YYNGEE. The CDR3 region is CASSVTGQALLSYGYTF. In DNA form, the CDR3 reads TGTGCCAGCAGCGTAACTGGACAGGCCCTGCTATCCTATGGCTACACCTTC. Together with reference TRBV9 and TRBJ1-2, the CDR3 gives the full variable domain: DSGVTQTPKHLITATGQRVTLRCSPRSGDLSVYWYQQSLDQGLQFLIQYYNGEERAKGNILERFSAQQFPDLHSELNLSSLELGDSALYFCASSVTGQALLSYGYTFGSGTRLTVV.

V and J are TRBV5-1 and TRBJ1-2, with unresolved D. V lost 4 bases to trimming and J lost 1 base, with 5 bases between them. CDR3 length equals 12 residues. The germline V gene encodes CDR1 SGHRS and CDR2 YFSETQ. CDR3 in amino acids: CASSKDNYGYTF. The CDR3 bases are TGCGCCAGCAGCAAAGATAACTATGGCTACACCTTC.

The rearrangement uses TRBV5-6 and TRBJ2-3; 11 nucleotides match TRBD1. The germline V gene has CDR1 SGHDT and CDR2 YYEEEE. The CDR3 covers 16 residues. Unmatched junction bases numbered 8, after V lost 4 bases and J lost 4 bases. The CDR3 here is CASSQLGQGASDTQYF. CDR3 bases: TGTGCCAGCAGCCAACTCGGACAGGGGGCATCAGATACGCAGTATTTT. Variable domain in full (rest from reference TRBV5-6 and TRBJ2-3): DAGVTQSPTHLIKTRGQQVTLRCSPKSGHDTVSWYQQALGQGPQFIFQYYEEEERQRGNFPDRFSGHQFPNYSSELNVNALLLGDSALYLCASSQLGQGASDTQYFGPGTRLTVL.

This sequence joins TRBV28 and TRBJ2-1, with 9 bases matching TRBD2. The CDR3 extends over 15 amino acids. The trim removed 2 bases at V and 9 bases at J, leaving 8 bases unmatched. CDR1 and CDR2 (germline): MDHEN, SYDVKM. CDR3 DNA sequence: TGTGCCAGCAGTTTACAGTCTAGCGGGAAGAGTGAGCAGTTCTTC. This codes for CASSLQSSGKSEQFF.

The chain joins TRBV19 to TRBJ1-3; TRBD1 is a possible D gene (6 bases). The V end lost 5 bases, the J end lost 4 bases, and 15 bases lay between the germline ends. The CDR3 has 15 amino acids. The V gene's germline CDR1 is LNHDA and CDR2 SQIVND (reference sequence). CDR3: CASSSTWGLGNTIYF. CDR3 DNA sequence: TGTGCCAGTAGTTCCACCTGGGGGCTCGGAAACACCATATATTTT.

The chain employs TRBV15 and TRBJ1-5; 7 nucleotides match TRBD1. This CDR3 has 16 residues. The V gene end was trimmed by 0 bases and the J gene end by 4 bases; junction bases not matched to a gene: 6. Germline CDR1 and CDR2: LNHNV and YYDKDF (reference sequence). As DNA, the CDR3 is TGTGCCACCAGCAGAGAAGGGGGCTCGGGTAATCAGCCCCAGCATTTT. It specifies CATSREGGSGNQPQHF.

This sequence joins TRBV6-6 and TRBJ1-1; D remains ambiguous. The CDR3 consists of 13 residues. The germline V and J ends were trimmed by 6 bases and 3 bases, with 11 bases remaining between them. Germline CDR1 MNHNY, CDR2 SVGAGI (reference sequence). CDR3 in DNA: TGTGCCAGCAGCCACGGGATGGACACTGAAGCTTTCTTT. Its protein is CASSHGMDTEAFF.

This chain joins TRBV4-3 and TRBJ1-6; TRBD1 is a possible D gene (5 bases). Germline CDR1 is LGHNA and CDR2 is YSLEER. The germline V and J ends were trimmed by 0 bases and 0 bases, with 12 bases remaining between them. There are 18 residues in the CDR3. DNA of the CDR3: TGCGCCAGCAGCCAAGATTACAGGCCGAGCTCCTATAATTCACCCCTCCACTTT. The encoded protein is CASSQDYRPSSYNSPLHF.

The chain combines TRBV6-5 with TRBJ2-3, with D perhaps matching TRBD1 or TRBD2 (5 bases each). Trimming cost V 6 bases and J 1 base, with 11 bases left between them. Germline-derived CDR1 and CDR2 are MNHEY and SVGAGI. This CDR3 has 14 residues. Here the CDR3 reads CASSGAWGTDTQYF. In DNA, the CDR3 is TGTGCCAGCAGCGGGGCGTGGGGCACAGATACGCAGTATTTT.

This clone occurred a few times. This rearrangement joins TRBV5-1 to TRBJ2-2; 7 positions match TRBD2. The CDR3 extends over 14 amino acids. Germline trimming cut 4 bases from V and 7 bases from J; bases unmatched to any gene: 7. Per the germline V gene, CDR1 is SGHRS and CDR2 is YFSETQ. The CDR3 region is CASSPPSGNGELFF. The CDR3 DNA reads TGCGCCAGCAGCCCCCCTAGCGGCAACGGGGAGCTGTTTTTT.